One and the same sample provided the 26 T cell receptor beta chains below, sequenced in a study of blood T cell repertoires in COVID-19. Assay used: immunoSEQ multiplex PCR; TCRdb lists only in-frame clones, some missing. This sample yields 100,000 to 150,000 clones, of which 55% to 75% are seen a single time; around 0.9% belongs to the top ten. Sequences were obtained from peripheral blood. The receptors were sampled from a human donor with acute or convalescent COVID-19. The donor label of this sample is uncertain.

The chain carries TRBV27 and TRBJ1-5; D is undetermined. Germline assignment: CDR1 MNHEY and CDR2 SMNVEV (reference sequence). The CDR3 runs to 13 residues. V lost 10 bases and J lost 0, with 10 bases in between. CDR3 residues: CAKSRDSNQPQHF. The DNA for the CDR3 is TGTGCCAAAAGCCGGGATAGCAATCAGCCCCAGCATTTT.

This chain connects TRBV7-9 to TRBJ2-7; 11 nucleotides align to TRBD2. With 5 bases clipped from V and 3 bases from J, the junction kept 6 bases outside the gene matches. The germline gives CDR1 SEHNR, CDR2 FQNEAQ (reference sequence). This CDR3 comprises 15 residues. DNA of the CDR3: TGTGCCAGCAGCCCATTAGCGGGGGGGCTCTACGAGCAGTACTTC. Amino acids: CASSPLAGGLYEQYF.

The chain joins TRBV5-1 to TRBJ2-2, with a weak D call TRBD1 (6 bases). The CDR3 is 15 residues long. The V and J ends lost 0 bases and 3 bases respectively, with 9 bases between them. Germline V CDR1 and CDR2: SGHRS, YFSETQ. The CDR3 DNA follows: TGCGCCAGCAGCTTGGCTAGACAGGACACCGGGGAGCTGTTTTTT. This translates into CASSLARQDTGELFF.

The chain couples TRBV5-5 to TRBJ2-5; D may be TRBD2 (6 bases). CDR1 is SGHKS and CDR2 is YYEKEE in the germline V gene (reference sequence). Trimming removed 0 bases at V and 4 bases at J, with 13 bases between. This CDR3 has 15 residues. Here the CDR3 DNA reads TGTGCCAGCAGCTTGGTTCCGGGGGTCAGAGAGACCCAGTACTTC. Translation: CASSLVPGVRETQYF.

This rearrangement joins TRBV5-8 to TRBJ1-4, with 10 bases matching TRBD1. Germline V gene lookup returns CDR1 SGHTS and CDR2 YDEGEE. The CDR3 sequence is 18 residues long. J lost 2 bases, V lost 4 bases, and 11 bases had no gene match. The DNA of the CDR3 is TGTGCCAGCAGCATTATGACAGGGGGCGCTTCCACTAATGAAAAACTGTTTTTT. Amino acids: CASSIMTGGASTNEKLFF. The full variable domain, in which reference TRBV5-8 and TRBJ1-4 provide the parts outside the CDR3, is EAGVTQSPTHLIKTRGQQATLRCSPISGHTSVYWYQQALGLGLQFLLWYDEGEERNRGNFPPRFSGRQFPNYSSELNVNALELEDSALYLCASSIMTGGASTNEKLFFGSGTQLSVL.

V and J are TRBV7-9 and TRBJ2-2, with a tentative D call TRBD2 (8 bases). This CDR3 spans 16 amino acids. CDR1 and CDR2 from the germline V gene are SEHNR and FQNEAQ (reference sequence). The V end was cut by 7 bases, the J end by 5 bases, with 20 bases between. CDR3 in DNA: TGTGCCAGCACCTTTACAGGGGCTAGCGGGACCGGGGAGCTGTTTTTT. Translation gives CASTFTGASGTGELFF.

The chain recombines TRBV7-2 with TRBJ2-7, with TRBD2 matching 11 bases. CDR1 and CDR2 from the germline V gene are SGHTA and FQGNSA. J lost 2 bases, V lost 5 bases, and 5 bases had no gene match. This CDR3 is 15 amino acids long. DNA of the CDR3: TGTGCCAGCAGCCGTTCTAGCGGGGGGACCTACGAGCAGTACTTC. It yields the protein CASSRSSGGTYEQYF.

This clone was counted a single time. This chain joins TRBV4-2 and TRBJ2-1; D is perhaps TRBD1 (6 bases). Trimming pared 0 bases from V and 4 bases from J, leaving 10 bases between. Per the germline V gene, CDR1 is LGHNA and CDR2 is YNFKEQ. CDR3 size: 15 residues. The CDR3 protein is CASSQDRTAYNEQFF. CDR3 sequence (DNA): TGTGCCAGCAGCCAAGATAGGACAGCATACAATGAGCAGTTCTTC.

The V gene is TRBV12-3 or TRBV12-4, the J gene TRBJ2-2; D unresolved. The germline V and J ends were trimmed by 6 bases and 3 bases, with 2 bases remaining between them. There are 11 residues in the CDR3. CDR3 DNA sequence: TGTGCCAGCAGCTACACCGGGGAGCTGTTTTTT. This codes for CASSYTGELFF.

The chain joins TRBV9 to TRBJ2-1, with D tentatively TRBD1 (6 bases). This CDR3 region has 15 residues. V was pared by 3 bases and J by 8 bases, with 18 bases between. Looked up from germline, CDR1 is SGDLS and CDR2 is YYNGEE. CDR3 in amino acids: CASSGSGHAVDEQFF. In nucleotides, the CDR3 is TGTGCCAGCAGCGGCTCGGGACACGCTGTGGATGAGCAGTTCTTC. The full variable domain, with the rest looked up from reference TRBV9 and TRBJ2-1, is DSGVTQTPKHLITATGQRVTLRCSPRSGDLSVYWYQQSLDQGLQFLIQYYNGEERAKGNILERFSAQQFPDLHSELNLSSLELGDSALYFCASSGSGHAVDEQFFGPGTRLTVL.

This chain uses TRBV24-1 with TRBJ2-5; 9 bases are shared with TRBD1. J lost 0 bases, V lost 3 bases, and 7 bases had no gene match. The CDR3 runs 17 residues. Germline CDR1 and CDR2: KGHDR and SFDVKD. The CDR3 DNA sequence: TGTGCCACCAGTGATCCCCGGACAGGGGACTACCAAGAGACCCAGTACTTC. This encodes CATSDPRTGDYQETQYF.

The V call is TRBV20-1, the J call TRBJ1-3; 8 bases map to TRBD1. Germline CDR1 DFQATT, CDR2 SNEGSKA (reference sequence). The CDR3 is 14 residues long. Trimming removed 3 bases from V and 2 bases from J; junction bases left unmatched: 3. The CDR3 region is CSASRTGTGNTIYF. The CDR3 region has the DNA TGCAGTGCTAGTCGGACAGGGACTGGAAACACCATATATTTT.

This clone was counted a single time. V usage is TRBV29-1 and J usage is TRBJ2-7, with 10 bases fitting TRBD1. This CDR3 contains 13 residues. The junction had 2 bases not matched to a gene; V was cut back by 4 bases and J by 2 bases. Germline CDR1 and CDR2: SQVTM and ANQGSEA. This CDR3 is CSVAGQGTYEQYF. Written as DNA, the CDR3 is TGCAGCGTTGCGGGACAGGGGACCTACGAGCAGTACTTC.

The chain links TRBV9 to TRBJ2-2; TRBD2 matches 10 bases. The CDR3 contains 18 residues. The germline V gene encodes CDR1 SGDLS and CDR2 YYNGEE. Trimming at V came to 3 bases and at J to 5 bases, leaving 13 bases not matched to a gene. The CDR3 region is CASSERTLAGGRTGELFF. CDR3 DNA sequence: TGTGCCAGCAGCGAGAGGACGTTAGCGGGGGGAAGGACCGGGGAGCTGTTTTTT.

The chain carries TRBV6-2 or TRBV6-3 and TRBJ1-5; 7 bases match TRBD1. Germline CDR1 and CDR2: MNHEY and SVGEGT. The length of the CDR3 is 16 residues. Trimming cost V 3 bases and J 6 bases; bases outside gene matches: 11. CDR3 loop: CASSYSPGTAIQPQHF. CDR3 DNA: TGTGCCAGCAGTTATTCCCCAGGGACAGCAATTCAGCCCCAGCATTTT.

The V and J genes are TRBV2 and TRBJ2-3; 10 positions match TRBD2. The V gene's germline CDR1 is SNHLY and CDR2 FYNNEI. J was trimmed by 1 base and V by 10 bases; bases with no gene match: 11. The CDR3 length is 16 residues. The CDR3 region has the DNA TGTGCCACCACTCCCTCAGCGGGGGGGCGCACAGATACGCAGTATTTT. Translation: CATTPSAGGRTDTQYF.

The chain carries TRBV5-4 and TRBJ1-2, with 7 bases identical to TRBD1. CDR1 is SGHNT and CDR2 is YYREEE in the germline V gene (reference sequence). The CDR3 length is 15 residues. The V and J ends lost 4 bases and 6 bases, in that order; junction bases with no gene match: 12. The CDR3 region is CASSLGPRQGHGYTF. CDR3 nucleotide sequence: TGTGCCAGCAGCCTGGGCCCTCGACAGGGTCATGGCTACACCTTC.

This clone was seen a handful of times. J is TRBJ2-3 and V is TRBV4-1; 9 nucleotides agree with TRBD1. The CDR3 spans 17 residues. The V gene end was trimmed by 0 bases and the J gene end by 4 bases; junction bases not matched to a gene: 8. Per the germline V gene, CDR1 is MGHRA and CDR2 is YSYEKL. The CDR3, as DNA: TGCGCCAGCAGCCAAGATCCGCGAGGGACAGGGTCAGATACGCAGTATTTT. Its translation is CASSQDPRGTGSDTQYF.

In its sample, this clone was seen a few times. V is TRBV29-1 and J is TRBJ2-1, with 15 nucleotides matching TRBD2. V lost 4 bases to trimming and J lost 7 bases; unmatched junction nucleotides: 8. Germline V gene sequence: CDR1 SQVTM, CDR2 ANQGSEA. This CDR3 has 16 residues. The CDR3 here is CSVGGLAGGITNEQFF. For the CDR3, the DNA is TGCAGCGTTGGAGGACTAGCGGGGGGGATAACAAATGAGCAGTTCTTC.

V gene TRBV30 combines with J gene TRBJ1-1; 12 bases agree with TRBD1. V shed 2 bases and J 2 bases; nucleotides not matched to a gene: 9. Germline CDR1 is GTSNPN and CDR2 is SVGIG (reference sequence). The length of the CDR3 is 17 residues. The CDR3 DNA is TGTGCCTGGAGTTTTGCAGGGACAGGGGGCCTAAACACTGAAGCTTTCTTT. This translates into CAWSFAGTGGLNTEAFF.

The chain uses TRBV2 and TRBJ2-1; TRBD2 matches 12 bases. Trimming at V came to 1 base and at J to 7 bases, leaving 14 bases not matched to a gene. Germline assignment: CDR1 SNHLY and CDR2 FYNNEI. The length of the CDR3 is 19 residues. The CDR3 loop is CASSEGRLAGGPKENEQFF. CDR3 nucleotide sequence: TGTGCCAGCAGTGAAGGGCGTCTAGCGGGGGGGCCAAAGGAGAATGAGCAGTTCTTC.

The rearrangement uses TRBV5-6 and TRBJ1-1, with a weak D call TRBD1 (6 bases). V shed 1 base and J shed 1 base, with 8 bases lying between them. CDR3 length equals 14 residues. CDR1 is SGHDT and CDR2 is YYEEEE in the germline V gene. CDR3 amino acids: CASSLLGGNTEAFF. In DNA, the CDR3 is TGTGCCAGCAGCTTGCTAGGGGGGAACACTGAAGCTTTCTTT. The full variable domain, its missing parts supplied by reference TRBV5-6 and TRBJ1-1, is DAGVTQSPTHLIKTRGQQVTLRCSPKSGHDTVSWYQQALGQGPQFIFQYYEEEERQRGNFPDRFSGHQFPNYSSELNVNALLLGDSALYLCASSLLGGNTEAFFGQGTRLTVV.

The chain is built from TRBV7-9 and TRBJ1-2; D gene unclear. Germline CDR1 and CDR2: SEHNR and FQNEAQ (reference sequence). This CDR3 comprises 17 residues. V dropped 1 base and J dropped 0 bases, with 15 bases sitting between them. The CDR3 sequence: CASSLGGTGWANYGYTF. The CDR3 DNA reads TGTGCCAGCAGCTTAGGAGGTACGGGGTGGGCTAACTATGGCTACACCTTC.

The chain combines TRBV10-1 with TRBJ2-2, with a weak D call TRBD1 (6 bases). The germline CDR1 and CDR2 sequences are WNHNN and SYGVQD (reference sequence). The CDR3 runs to 13 residues. The ends were cut back, 4 bases at V and 4 bases at J, with 7 bases in the middle. The CDR3 reads CASSGTVTGELFF. Here the CDR3 DNA reads TGCGCCAGCAGTGGGACAGTCACCGGGGAGCTGTTTTTT.

The chain uses TRBV6-5 and TRBJ1-3; no definite D call. V lost 6 bases to trimming and J lost 0 bases, with 9 bases between them. This CDR3 comprises 14 residues. The germline gives CDR1 MNHEY, CDR2 SVGAGI. The DNA for the CDR3 is TGTGCCAGCAGGGGGAGCCGCTCTGGAAACACCATATATTTT. Encoded protein: CASRGSRSGNTIYF.

The chain links TRBV6-4 to TRBJ2-3; D is unclear. Trimming removed 6 bases from V and 0 bases from J, with 13 bases in between. Germline V gives CDR1 MRHNA, CDR2 SNTAGT. This CDR3 is built from 15 residues. CDR3 coding DNA: TGTGCCAGCAGCGACCAACCCACAAGCACAGATACGCAGTATTTT. Its translation: CASSDQPTSTDTQYF.